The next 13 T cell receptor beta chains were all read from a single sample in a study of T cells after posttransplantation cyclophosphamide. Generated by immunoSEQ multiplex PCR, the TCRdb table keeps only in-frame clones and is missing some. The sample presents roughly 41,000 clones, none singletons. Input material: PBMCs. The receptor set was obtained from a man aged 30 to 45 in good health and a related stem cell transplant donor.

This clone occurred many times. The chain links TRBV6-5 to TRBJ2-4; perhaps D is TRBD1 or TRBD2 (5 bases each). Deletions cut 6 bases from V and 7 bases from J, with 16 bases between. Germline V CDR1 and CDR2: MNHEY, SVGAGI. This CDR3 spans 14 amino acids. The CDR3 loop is CASSPSGRGNIQYF. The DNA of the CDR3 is TGTGCCAGCAGCCCTTCAGGGCGAGGGAACATTCAGTACTTC.

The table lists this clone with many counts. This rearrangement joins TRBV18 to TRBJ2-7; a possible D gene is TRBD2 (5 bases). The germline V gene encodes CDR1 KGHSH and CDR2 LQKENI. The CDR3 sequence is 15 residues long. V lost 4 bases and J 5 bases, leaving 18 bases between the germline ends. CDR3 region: CASSLELGSFNEQYF. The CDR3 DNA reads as TGTGCCAGCTCACTAGAACTAGGCAGTTTTAACGAGCAGTACTTC. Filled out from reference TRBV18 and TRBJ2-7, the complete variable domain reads NAGVMQNPRHLVRRRGQEARLRCSPMKGHSHVYWYRQLPEEGLKFMVYLQKENIIDESGMPKERFSAEFPKEGPSILRIQQVVRGDSAAYFCASSLELGSFNEQYFGPGTRLTVT.

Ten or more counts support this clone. CDR3 residues: CASSLIGSFPYEQYF. For the CDR3, the DNA is TGTGCCAGCAGCTTAATAGGGTCGTTCCCCTACGAGCAGTACTTC. The chain combines TRBV7-9 with TRBJ2-7; D ambiguous. Germline assignment: CDR1 SEHNR and CDR2 FQNEAQ (reference sequence). Trimming stripped 2 bases from V and 2 bases from J, with 13 bases between. This CDR3 comprises 15 residues.

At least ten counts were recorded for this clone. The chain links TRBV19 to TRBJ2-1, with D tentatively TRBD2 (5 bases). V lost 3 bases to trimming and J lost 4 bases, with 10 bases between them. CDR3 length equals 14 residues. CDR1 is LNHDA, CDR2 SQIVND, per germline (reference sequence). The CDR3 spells CASSISGEYNEQFF. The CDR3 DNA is TGTGCCAGTAGTATTTCCGGGGAGTACAATGAGCAGTTCTTC.

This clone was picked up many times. CDR3 sequence (DNA): TGCGCCAGCAGCTTGCTTGCGGGGTCCTACAATGAGCAGTTCTTC. Translating gives CASSLLAGSYNEQFF. The chain recombines TRBV5-1 with TRBJ2-1; D possibly corresponds to TRBD2 (6 bases). Trimming pared 1 base from V and 1 base from J, leaving 9 bases between. The germline V gene has CDR1 SGHRS and CDR2 YFSETQ. The CDR3 is 15 amino acids.

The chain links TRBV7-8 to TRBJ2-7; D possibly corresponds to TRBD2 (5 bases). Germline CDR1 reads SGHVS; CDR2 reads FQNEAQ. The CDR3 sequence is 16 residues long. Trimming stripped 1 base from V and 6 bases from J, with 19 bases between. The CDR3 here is CASSLEFAENSAEQYF. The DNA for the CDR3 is TGTGCCAGCAGCTTAGAATTTGCGGAGAATAGCGCCGAGCAGTACTTC.

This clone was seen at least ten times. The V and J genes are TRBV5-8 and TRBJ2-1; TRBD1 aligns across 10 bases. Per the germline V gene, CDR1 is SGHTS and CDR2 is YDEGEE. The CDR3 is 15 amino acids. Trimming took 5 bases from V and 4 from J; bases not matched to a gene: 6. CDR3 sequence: CASSSGTGEYNEQFF. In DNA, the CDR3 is TGTGCCAGCAGTTCCGGGACAGGGGAATACAATGAGCAGTTCTTC.

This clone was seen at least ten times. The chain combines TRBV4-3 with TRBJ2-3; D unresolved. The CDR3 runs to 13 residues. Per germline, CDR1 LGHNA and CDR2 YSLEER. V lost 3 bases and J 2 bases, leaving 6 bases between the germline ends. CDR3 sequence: CASSHRLTDTQYF. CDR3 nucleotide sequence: TGCGCCAGCAGCCATCGACTCACAGATACGCAGTATTTT.

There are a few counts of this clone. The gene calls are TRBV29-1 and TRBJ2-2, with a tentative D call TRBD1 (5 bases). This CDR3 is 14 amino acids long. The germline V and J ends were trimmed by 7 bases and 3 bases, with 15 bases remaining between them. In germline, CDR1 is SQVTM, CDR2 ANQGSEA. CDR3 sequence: CSGGQGSDTGELFF. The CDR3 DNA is TGCAGCGGGGGTCAGGGTTCGGACACCGGGGAGCTGTTTTTT.

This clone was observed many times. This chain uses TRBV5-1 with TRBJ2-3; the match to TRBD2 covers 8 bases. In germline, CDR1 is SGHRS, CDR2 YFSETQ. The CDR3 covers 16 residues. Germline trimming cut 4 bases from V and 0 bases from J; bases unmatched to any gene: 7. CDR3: CASSPQRGLSTDTQYF. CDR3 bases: TGCGCCAGCAGCCCCCAGCGGGGGCTAAGCACAGATACGCAGTATTTT.

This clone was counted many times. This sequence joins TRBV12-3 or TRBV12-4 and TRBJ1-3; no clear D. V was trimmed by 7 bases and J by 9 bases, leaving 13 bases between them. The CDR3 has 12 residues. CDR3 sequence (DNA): TGTGCCAGCACCCCTGCGGAAACCACCATATATTTT. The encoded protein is CASTPAETTIYF.

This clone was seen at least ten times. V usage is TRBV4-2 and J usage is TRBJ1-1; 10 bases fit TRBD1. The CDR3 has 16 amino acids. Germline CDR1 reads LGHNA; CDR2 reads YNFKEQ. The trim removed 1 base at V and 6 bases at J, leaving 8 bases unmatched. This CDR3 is CASSQGDRGRVAEAFF. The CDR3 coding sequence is TGTGCCAGCAGCCAAGGGGACAGGGGAAGGGTAGCTGAAGCTTTCTTT.

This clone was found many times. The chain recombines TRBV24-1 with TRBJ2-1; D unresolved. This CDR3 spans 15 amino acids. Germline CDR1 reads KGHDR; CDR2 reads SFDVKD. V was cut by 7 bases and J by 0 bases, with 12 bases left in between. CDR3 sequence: CATSHAQSSYNEQFF. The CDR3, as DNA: TGTGCCACCAGCCACGCTCAGAGCTCCTACAATGAGCAGTTCTTC.